The 14 T cell receptor beta chains in this list originate from one sample, sequenced in a study of T cells after yellow fever vaccination. TCRdb used MiXCR to reprocess the 5' RACE reads, holding one entry per CDR3 protein. The sample yields a few hundred thousand distinct CDR3 sequences, 6% to 8% seen once. The sequences come from PBMCs, collected 5 days after the yellow fever booster vaccination. These receptors were taken from a man under 40 who received the YFV17D yellow fever vaccine.

Many counts were recorded for this clonotype. This chain connects TRBV4-3 to TRBJ2-7; D is undetermined. CDR1 and CDR2 (germline): LGHNA, YSLEER. V shed 0 bases and J shed 2 bases, with 11 bases lying between them. This CDR3 spans 15 amino acids. The CDR3 sequence is CASSQEFGRAYEQYF. CDR3 coding DNA: TGCGCCAGCAGCCAAGAGTTTGGCAGAGCCTACGAGCAGTACTTC.

This clonotype was recorded a few times. V usage is TRBV5-6 and J usage is TRBJ2-1, with a possible D match to TRBD1 (5 bases). This CDR3 is built from 17 residues. Germline V CDR1 and CDR2: SGHDT, YYEEEE. V lost 0 bases, J lost 5 bases, and 18 bases lay in between. The CDR3 DNA reads as TGTGCCAGCAGCTTGGCCCTACTACCGACAGAAAACAATGAGCAGTTCTTC. Its protein is CASSLALLPTENNEQFF.

The V gene is TRBV21-1, the J gene TRBJ2-5; TRBD1, the D gene given by the table, was not confirmed from the DNA. TRBV21-1 is a listed pseudogene. CDR3 length: 18 amino acids. This CDR3 is CASSNLVPGWKYQETQYF. CDR3 nucleotide sequence: TGTGCCAGCAGCAACCTGGTCCCGGGGTGGAAATACCAAGAGACCCAGTACTTC.

This clonotype was seen at least ten times. V is TRBV5-1 and J is TRBJ1-4; no clear D. V lost 2 bases to trimming and J lost 1 base, with 9 bases between them. Looked up from germline, CDR1 is SGHRS and CDR2 is YFSETQ. The CDR3 contains 15 residues. The CDR3 region is CASSFNSGTNEKLFF. For the CDR3, the DNA is TGCGCCAGCAGCTTTAATTCCGGAACTAATGAAAAACTGTTTTTT. Full variable domain (remainder filled in from reference TRBV5-1 and TRBJ1-4): KAGVTQTPRYLIKTRGQQVTLSCSPISGHRSVSWYQQTPGQGLQFLFEYFSETQRNKGNFPGRFSGRQFSNSRSEMNVSTLELGDSALYLCASSFNSGTNEKLFFGSGTQLSVL.

This clonotype turned up a few times. The rearrangement links TRBV21-1 to TRBJ1-6. TRBV21-1 is annotated as a pseudogene. The CDR3 has 14 amino acids. The CDR3 DNA is TGTGCCAGCAGCAAATGTTGCGGACGTTCACCCCTCCACTTT. Encoded protein: CASSKCCGRSPLHF.

The V gene is TRBV7-2, the J gene TRBJ2-5, with D unclear. Trimming left V 3 bases short and J 5 bases short, with 19 bases between. From germline, CDR1 is SGHTA and CDR2 FQGNSA. The length of the CDR3 is 16 residues. Here the CDR3 DNA reads TGTGCCAGCAGCTTGGTGGTCCAAGAGCTAATTGAGACCCAGTACTTC. It yields the protein CASSLVVQELIETQYF.

This clonotype was seen a few times. V gene TRBV7-2 combines with J gene TRBJ2-1, with D possibly matching TRBD2 (6 bases). Trimming left V 1 base short and J 3 bases short, with 13 bases between. CDR1 is SGHTA and CDR2 is FQGNSA in the germline V gene. This CDR3 region has 16 residues. CDR3 nucleotide sequence: TGTGCCAGCAGCTTAGGGGGGGTCGGAGGCTACAATGAGCAGTTCTTC. This gives the protein CASSLGGVGGYNEQFF.

This clonotype was observed at least ten times. The rearrangement links TRBV10-2 to TRBJ1-5; the D gene is possibly TRBD1 (5 bases). Germline V gene lookup returns CDR1 WSHSY and CDR2 SAAADI. The CDR3 totals 16 residues. With 6 bases removed from V and 1 base from J, the gap between germline ends came to 16 bases. CDR3 sequence reads: CASRSGSDRSNQPQHF. The DNA of the CDR3 is TGCGCCAGCAGATCGGGGTCAGACAGAAGCAATCAGCCCCAGCATTTT.

The chain uses TRBV6-2 or TRBV6-3 and TRBJ2-4; D may be TRBD2 (5 bases). CDR3 length: 14 amino acids. Germline V gene lookup returns CDR1 MNHEY and CDR2 SVGEGT. V dropped 6 bases and J dropped 1 base, with 10 bases sitting between them. DNA for the CDR3: TGTGCCAGCAGGACGGACTGGGCCAAAAACATTCAGTACTTC. It codes for CASRTDWAKNIQYF.

Ten or more counts support this clonotype. The chain has TRBV12-3 or TRBV12-4 and TRBJ2-7; D not resolved. This CDR3 comprises 11 residues. The V end lost 6 bases, the J end lost 3 bases, and 6 bases lay between the germline ends. In DNA form, the CDR3 reads TGTGCCAGCAGCCCCCGCTACGAGCAGTACTTC. Translating it yields CASSPRYEQYF.

This clonotype was detected many times. The chain combines TRBV11-1 with TRBJ2-7; D uncertain. This CDR3 comprises 12 residues. V lost 4 bases and J 3 bases, leaving 7 bases between the germline ends. The V gene's germline CDR1 is SGHAT and CDR2 FQDESV (reference sequence). CDR3 residues: CASSSVSYEQYF. The CDR3 DNA is TGTGCCAGCAGCTCAGTAAGCTACGAGCAGTACTTC. Full variable domain (missing parts from reference TRBV11-1 and TRBJ2-7): EAEVAQSPRYKITEKSQAVAFWCDPISGHATLYWYRQILGQGPELLVQFQDESVVDDSQLPKDRFSAERLKGVDSTLKIQPAELGDSAMYLCASSSVSYEQYFGPGTRLTVT.

This clonotype was seen at least ten times. The gene calls are TRBV9 and TRBJ2-2, with D perhaps matching TRBD1 (5 bases). The germline CDR1 and CDR2 sequences are SGDLS and YYNGEE. This CDR3 comprises 14 residues. Trimming removed 3 bases from V and 7 bases from J, with 13 bases in between. CDR3 coding DNA: TGTGCCAGCAGCGAGTCAGGGCTGGGCGGGGAGCTGTTTTTT. Translating gives CASSESGLGGELFF.

Only a few counts were recorded for this clonotype. The J gene is TRBJ2-5, the V gene TRBV2; D is uncertain. CDR1 is SNHLY, CDR2 FYNNEI, per germline. The V end lost 3 bases, the J end lost 3 bases, and 14 bases lay between the germline ends. The CDR3 contains 15 residues. The CDR3 DNA reads TGTGCCAGCAGTGACAGTAGGGTGCCTAAAGAGACCCAGTACTTC. This encodes CASSDSRVPKETQYF.

This clonotype was counted many times. This sequence joins TRBV7-9 and TRBJ1-5, with D maybe TRBD1 (6 bases). With 2 bases removed from V and 4 bases from J, the gap between germline ends came to 9 bases. The CDR3 loop spans 14 amino acids. The V gene's germline CDR1 is SEHNR and CDR2 FQNEAQ (reference sequence). The chain's CDR3 is CASSLSQGNQPQHF. In DNA form, the CDR3 reads TGTGCCAGCAGCTTATCGCAGGGGAATCAGCCCCAGCATTTT.